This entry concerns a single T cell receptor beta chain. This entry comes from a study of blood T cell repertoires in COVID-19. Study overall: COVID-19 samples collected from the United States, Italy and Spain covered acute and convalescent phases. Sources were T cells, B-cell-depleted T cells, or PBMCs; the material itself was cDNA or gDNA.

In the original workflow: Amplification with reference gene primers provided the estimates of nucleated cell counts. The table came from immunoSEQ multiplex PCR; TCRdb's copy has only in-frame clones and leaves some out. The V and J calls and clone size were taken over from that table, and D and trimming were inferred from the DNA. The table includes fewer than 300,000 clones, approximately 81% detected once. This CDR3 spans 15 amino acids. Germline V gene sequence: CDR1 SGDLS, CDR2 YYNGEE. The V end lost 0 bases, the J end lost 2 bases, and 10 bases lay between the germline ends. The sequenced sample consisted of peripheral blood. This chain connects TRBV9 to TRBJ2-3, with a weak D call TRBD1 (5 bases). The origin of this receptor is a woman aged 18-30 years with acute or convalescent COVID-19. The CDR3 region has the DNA TGTGCCAGCAGCGTAGTAGGGGCACCCACAGATACGCAGTATTTT. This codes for CASSVVGAPTDTQYF.